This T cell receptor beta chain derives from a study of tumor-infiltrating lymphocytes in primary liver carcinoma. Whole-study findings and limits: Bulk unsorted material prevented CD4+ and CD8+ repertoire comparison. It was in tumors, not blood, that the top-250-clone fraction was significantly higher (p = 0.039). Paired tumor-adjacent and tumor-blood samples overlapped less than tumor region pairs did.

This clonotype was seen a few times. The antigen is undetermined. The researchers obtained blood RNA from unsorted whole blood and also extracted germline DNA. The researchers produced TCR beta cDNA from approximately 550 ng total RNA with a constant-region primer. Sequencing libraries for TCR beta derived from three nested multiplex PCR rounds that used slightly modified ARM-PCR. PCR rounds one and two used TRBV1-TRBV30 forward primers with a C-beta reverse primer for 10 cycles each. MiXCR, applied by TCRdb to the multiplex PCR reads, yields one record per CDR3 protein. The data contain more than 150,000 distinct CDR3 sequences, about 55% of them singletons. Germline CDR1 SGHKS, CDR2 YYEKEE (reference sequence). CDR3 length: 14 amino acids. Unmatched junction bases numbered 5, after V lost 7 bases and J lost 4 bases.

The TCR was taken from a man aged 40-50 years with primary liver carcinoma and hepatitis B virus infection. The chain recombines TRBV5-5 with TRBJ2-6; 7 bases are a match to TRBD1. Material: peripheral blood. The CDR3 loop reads CASSTGAGANVLTF. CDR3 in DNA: TGTGCCAGCTCCACAGGGGCCGGGGCCAACGTCCTGACTTTC.